This T cell receptor beta chain was obtained from a study of long-term antiretroviral therapy in people with HIV. Study-level results: The data indicate that diversity increased after ART but remained below transplant donor controls. HIV repertoires had narrower CDR3 length ranges than controls. Dominant in the repertoire at all time points were clones expanded before ART.

Version v3.0 of the immunoSEQ assay ran at survey level. Generated by immunoSEQ multiplex PCR, the TCRdb table keeps only in-frame clones and is missing some. Of 28,000 or so clones in the sample, about 93% were seen once. At minimum, one pre-ART and two post-ART PBMC samples were obtained from each donor. Note on this clone: Its antigen remains unidentified.

The CDR3 loop spans 17 amino acids. Trimming removed 1 base at V and 5 bases at J, with 20 bases between. Germline CDR1 SGHVS, CDR2 FNYEAQ. This receptor was taken from a man aged 35-49 years with HIV. The gene calls are TRBV7-6 and TRBJ2-5; D possibly corresponds to TRBD2 (7 bases). This specimen was unsorted PBMCs, taken 6.2 years after starting antiretroviral therapy. The CDR3 DNA reads TGTGCCAGCAGCTTAGAGGGCGCGGGGGCCGTGGGGGAGACCCAGTACTTC. Translation: CASSLEGAGAVGETQYF.